The 30 T cell receptor beta chains listed next were all sequenced from one sample in a study of Ad26.COV2.S vaccination and SARS-CoV-2 variants. Treatment: 19 received Ad26.COV2.S at low or high dose, single or two shots; 5 received placebo; per-sample allocation not given. Sampling happened 63 days after the first vaccine or placebo injection. Here immunoSEQ multiplex PCR was the method, and the copy in TCRdb shows in-frame clones only, minus some. Seen here are roughly 350,000 clones, approximately 86% observed once, and the top ten hold 9.5% to 12%. The material was peripheral blood, obtained in a trial of Ad26.COV2.S vaccine versus placebo. All receptors derive from a person aged 18-65 years who received the Ad26.COV2.S COVID-19 vaccine or a placebo.

This chain links TRBV4-3 with TRBJ2-1, with unresolved D. The CDR3 runs 14 residues. The V gene lost 0 bases and the J gene lost 3 bases, with 6 bases spanning the gap. Per the germline V gene, CDR1 is LGHNA and CDR2 is YSLEER. The CDR3 DNA sequence: TGCGCCAGCAGCCAAGATTTGGTCTACAATGAGCAGTTCTTC. It is translated as CASSQDLVYNEQFF.

The chain couples TRBV4-1 to TRBJ1-1; D possibly corresponds to TRBD1 (6 bases). Per germline, CDR1 MGHRA and CDR2 YSYEKL. This CDR3 comprises 15 residues. V dropped 5 bases and J dropped 5 bases, with 18 bases sitting between them. The CDR3 sequence is CASSFSGDEGTEAFF. For the CDR3, the DNA is TGCGCCAGCAGCTTCTCAGGGGACGAAGGGACTGAAGCTTTCTTT.

J is TRBJ2-2 and V is TRBV7-2, with TRBD1 as a possible D gene (6 bases). The CDR3 loop spans 14 amino acids. Germline assignment: CDR1 SGHTA and CDR2 FQGNSA. Trimming removed 5 bases at V and 10 bases at J, with 17 bases between. The CDR3 sequence: CASSQTLTGLELFF. The CDR3 DNA sequence: TGTGCCAGCAGCCAAACCCTGACAGGATTGGAGCTGTTTTTT. Full variable domain (rest looked up from reference TRBV7-2 and TRBJ2-2): GAGVSQSPSNKVTEKGKDVELRCDPISGHTALYWYRQSLGQGLEFLIYFQGNSAPDKSGLPSDRFSAERTGGSVSTLTIQRTQQEDSAVYLCASSQTLTGLELFFGEGSRLTVL.

CDR3: CASSMGQGREKLFF. CDR3 nucleotide sequence: TGTGCCAGCAGCATGGGACAGGGGAGGGAAAAACTGTTTTTT. The rearrangement uses TRBV5-6 and TRBJ1-4; 10 bases align to TRBD1. The CDR3 covers 14 residues. In germline, CDR1 is SGHDT, CDR2 YYEEEE. V shed 4 bases, J shed 8 bases, and the junction held 5 bases outside the gene matches.

This chain links TRBV4-1 with TRBJ2-7; D gene unclear. V was trimmed by 2 bases and J by 3 bases, leaving 14 bases between them. CDR3 length: 15 amino acids. Germline lookup yields CDR1 MGHRA and CDR2 YSYEKL. The CDR3 loop is CASSQLGNVGYEQYF. The CDR3 DNA reads as TGCGCCAGCAGCCAATTGGGTAATGTAGGCTACGAGCAGTACTTC.

The rearrangement joins TRBV27 to TRBJ1-2; TRBD1 agrees at 8 bases. The CDR3 covers 15 residues. Germline V gene sequence: CDR1 MNHEY, CDR2 SMNVEV (reference sequence). Losses at the gene ends were 4 bases for V and 2 bases for J; bases not matched to a gene: 6. The CDR3 loop is CASSWDDRGNYGYTF. The CDR3 DNA sequence: TGTGCCAGCAGTTGGGATGACAGGGGAAACTATGGCTACACCTTC.

The chain recombines TRBV18 with TRBJ2-7; 10 nucleotides line up with TRBD1. The CDR3 sequence is 15 residues long. CDR1 is KGHSH and CDR2 is LQKENI in the germline V gene. V lost 4 bases, J lost 4 bases, and 7 bases stayed unmatched. CDR3 in DNA: TGTGCCAGCTCACTAAACGGACAGGGGGGGTACGAGCAGTACTTC. This sequence encodes CASSLNGQGGYEQYF.

The chain has TRBV5-6 and TRBJ2-1; 9 positions match TRBD1. The CDR3 contains 15 residues. The V segment lost 4 bases and the J segment 7 bases; nucleotides outside the gene matches: 9. The germline CDR1 and CDR2 sequences are SGHDT and YYEEEE. The CDR3 DNA is TGTGCCAGCAGCAACCGGGACAGGGAATGGAATGAGCAGTTCTTC. Its protein is CASSNRDREWNEQFF.

As to this clone: Distinct nucleotide sequences in the sample also encode this CDR3. J is TRBJ1-1 and V is TRBV9, with D possibly being TRBD1 (5 bases). Per germline, CDR1 SGDLS and CDR2 YYNGEE. The V end was cut by 2 bases, the J end by 4 bases, with 6 bases between. This CDR3 is 12 amino acids long. The CDR3 loop reads CASSVGGTEAFF. The CDR3 coding sequence is TGTGCCAGCAGCGTGGGGGGCACTGAAGCTTTCTTT.

The chain couples TRBV11-1 to TRBJ2-7, with TRBD1 identical over 8 bases. Germline CDR1 is SGHAT and CDR2 is FQDESV (reference sequence). V lost 5 bases to trimming and J lost 3 bases; unmatched junction nucleotides: 6. The CDR3 runs to 14 residues. The CDR3: CASSPGQGIYEQYF. The CDR3 coding sequence is TGTGCCAGCAGCCCCGGACAGGGTATCTACGAGCAGTACTTC. The entire variable domain, with the rest obtained from reference TRBV11-1 and TRBJ2-7, is as follows: EAEVAQSPRYKITEKSQAVAFWCDPISGHATLYWYRQILGQGPELLVQFQDESVVDDSQLPKDRFSAERLKGVDSTLKIQPAELGDSAMYLCASSPGQGIYEQYFGPGTRLTVT.

This chain uses TRBV2 with TRBJ1-5, with 9 bases that match TRBD1. Germline loops: CDR1 SNHLY, CDR2 FYNNEI. This CDR3 region has 16 residues. After removal of 1 base from V and 7 bases from J, the junction contained 8 bases not matched to a gene. DNA of the CDR3: TGTGCCAGCAGTGAAGACCCGGGACAGGGAGGACAGCCCCAGCATTTT. Translation: CASSEDPGQGGQPQHF.

V gene TRBV7-2 combines with J gene TRBJ2-5, with D hard to call. V was shortened by 5 bases and J by 7 bases, with 17 bases between the two germline ends. The CDR3 runs to 14 residues. In germline, CDR1 is SGHTA, CDR2 FQGNSA. Here the CDR3 reads CASSSTPPSVTQYF. The CDR3 nucleotides are TGTGCCAGCAGCAGCACACCTCCCTCCGTGACCCAGTACTTC. Filled out from reference TRBV7-2 and TRBJ2-5, the complete variable domain reads GAGVSQSPSNKVTEKGKDVELRCDPISGHTALYWYRQSLGQGLEFLIYFQGNSAPDKSGLPSDRFSAERTGGSVSTLTIQRTQQEDSAVYLCASSSTPPSVTQYFGPGTRLLVL.

This chain links TRBV2 with TRBJ2-7, with 11 bases fitting TRBD2. The CDR3 is 15 residues long. Germline V gene lookup returns CDR1 SNHLY and CDR2 FYNNEI. V trimming: 5 bases; J trimming: 4 bases; junction bases outside the gene matches: 7. In DNA, the CDR3 is TGTGCCAGCAGTCAGACTAGCGGGGTTAATTACGAGCAGTACTTC. This gives the protein CASSQTSGVNYEQYF. Full variable domain (outside the CDR3, taken from reference TRBV2 and TRBJ2-7): EPEVTQTPSHQVTQMGQEVILRCVPISNHLYFYWYRQILGQKVEFLVSFYNNEISEKSEIFDDQFSVERPDGSNFTLKIRSTKLEDSAMYFCASSQTSGVNYEQYFGPGTRLTVT.

V gene TRBV18 combines with J gene TRBJ1-3; 7 bases align to TRBD1. V lost 6 bases, J lost 0 bases, and 11 bases stayed unmatched. The CDR3 is made up of 17 amino acids. Germline V lookup: CDR1 KGHSH, CDR2 LQKENI. The CDR3 coding sequence is TGTGCCAGCTCGCTTATTCGGGACAGAGCCTCTGGAAACACCATATATTTT. It specifies CASSLIRDRASGNTIYF.

The V call is TRBV10-1, the J call TRBJ1-1; 10 bases align to TRBD1. CDR1 is WNHNN, CDR2 SYGVQD, per germline (reference sequence). This CDR3 comprises 20 residues. V lost 10 bases to trimming and J lost 1 base; unmatched junction nucleotides: 24. CDR3 DNA sequence: TGCGCCATTATTGACAGGGGGCTTTCTTGGTGCAGATCCGAGAACACTGAAGCTTTCTTT. It translates to CAIIDRGLSWCRSENTEAFF.

This sequence joins TRBV4-1 and TRBJ2-7, with D possibly called TRBD1 or TRBD2 (5 bases each). V gave up 0 bases and J gave up 4 bases, with 13 bases separating them. CDR1 is MGHRA, CDR2 YSYEKL, per germline. This CDR3 is 15 amino acids long. The CDR3 DNA sequence: TGCGCCAGCAGCCAAGAACTGCAGGGACCTTACGAGCAGTACTTC. This gives the protein CASSQELQGPYEQYF.

The V and J genes are TRBV5-4 and TRBJ2-7; 11 bases line up with TRBD1. CDR1 and CDR2 from the germline V gene are SGHNT and YYREEE (reference sequence). This CDR3 region has 14 residues. J gave up 6 bases and V 3 bases, and 5 bases lay outside the gene matches. For the CDR3, the DNA is TGTGCCAGCAGCTCGAGGACAGGGGGCAGCGAGCAGTACTTC. This translates into CASSSRTGGSEQYF.

J is TRBJ2-7 and V is TRBV3-1 (or the pseudogene TRBV3-2), with D possibly being TRBD2 (5 bases). The V gene's germline CDR1 is LGHDT and CDR2 YNNKEL (reference sequence). This CDR3 has 12 residues. Deletions cut 4 bases from V and 3 bases from J, with 7 bases between. CDR3 protein: CASSPGIYEQYF. In nucleotides, the CDR3 is TGTGCCAGCAGCCCGGGGATCTACGAGCAGTACTTC.

The chain is built from TRBV4-1 and TRBJ2-7; TRBD2 agrees at 8 bases. Germline values: CDR1 MGHRA, CDR2 YSYEKL. This CDR3 region has 15 residues. With 0 bases clipped from V and 6 bases from J, the junction kept 7 bases outside the gene matches. The CDR3 loop reads CASSQDLGTRGEQYF. The CDR3 DNA is TGCGCCAGCAGCCAAGATCTCGGGACTAGAGGCGAGCAGTACTTC.

A few counts support this clone. The V gene is TRBV10-3, the J gene TRBJ1-2; TRBD1 matches 9 bases. CDR1 is ENHRY, CDR2 SYGVKD, per germline. Trimming cost V 10 bases and J 4 bases; bases outside gene matches: 7. The CDR3 has 13 residues. In DNA form, the CDR3 reads TGTGCCAGCCAGGGACAGGGCGGCTATGGCTACACCTTC. It encodes CASQGQGGYGYTF.

This clone was seen more than once but under ten times. V is TRBV6-6 and J is TRBJ2-7; TRBD1 aligns across 8 bases. Germline CDR1 and CDR2: MNHNY and SVGAGI (reference sequence). This CDR3 comprises 13 residues. V shed 10 bases and J 6 bases; nucleotides not matched to a gene: 11. CDR3 in amino acids: CATTRGQEGEQYF. In nucleotides, the CDR3 is TGTGCCACCACCAGGGGGCAGGAGGGCGAGCAGTACTTC.

The chain joins TRBV27 to TRBJ2-2; D gene unclear. Looked up from germline, CDR1 is MNHEY and CDR2 is SMNVEV (reference sequence). CDR3 length: 17 amino acids. The V end was cut by 0 bases, the J end by 7 bases, with 18 bases between. CDR3 in DNA: TGTGCCAGCAGTTTATCCCCGGACCTAACCTTGGGCGGGGAGCTGTTTTTT. It yields the protein CASSLSPDLTLGGELFF.

The chain has TRBV6-4 and TRBJ2-3, with D possibly being TRBD1 (6 bases). The V and J ends lost 4 bases and 4 bases respectively, with 9 bases between them. Germline loops: CDR1 MRHNA, CDR2 SNTAGT. This CDR3 has 13 residues. The CDR3 DNA is TGTGCCAGCAGTGCAGGGGTGCCAGATACGCAGTATTTT. This encodes CASSAGVPDTQYF.

The CDR3 loop reads CASRASGGTEAFF. The CDR3 DNA reads as TGTGCCAGCAGAGCTTCGGGTGGCACTGAAGCTTTCTTT. V and J are TRBV28 and TRBJ1-1; no reliable D call. V lost 6 bases, J lost 4 bases, and 12 bases lay in between. Germline assignment: CDR1 MDHEN and CDR2 SYDVKM. The CDR3 runs 13 residues.

The chain links TRBV11-2 to TRBJ2-3; D is uncertain. The CDR3 has 13 amino acids. Looked up from germline, CDR1 is SGHAT and CDR2 is FQNNGV. Trimming took 1 base from V and 2 from J, leaving 4 bases between them. This CDR3 reads CASSLGNTDTQYF. For the CDR3, the DNA is TGTGCCAGCAGCTTAGGAAACACAGATACGCAGTATTTT.

J is TRBJ2-3 and V is TRBV19; D is uncertain. Germline V gene data show CDR1 as LNHDA and CDR2 as SQIVND (reference sequence). This CDR3 region has 13 residues. Trimming removed 0 bases from V and 14 bases from J, with 15 bases in between. CDR3 sequence reads: CASSIDLGLAAYF. In nucleotides, the CDR3 is TGTGCCAGTAGTATAGATCTCGGGTTGGCAGCGTATTTT.

This chain connects TRBV6-5 to TRBJ1-2; D is perhaps TRBD1 (5 bases). Germline lookup yields CDR1 MNHEY and CDR2 SVGAGI. This CDR3 is 15 amino acids long. V was clipped by 4 bases and J by 3 bases, with 15 bases between them. The chain's CDR3 is CASSSLGGEDYGYTF. The CDR3 DNA is TGTGCCAGCAGTTCCCTCGGGGGGGAAGACTATGGCTACACCTTC.

The rearrangement uses TRBV5-1 and TRBJ2-1, with a weak D call TRBD2 (5 bases). V was pared by 2 bases and J by 6 bases, with 12 bases between. Germline assignment: CDR1 SGHRS and CDR2 YFSETQ. The CDR3 is made up of 14 amino acids. The CDR3 loop reads CASSFSLATNEQFF. The CDR3 DNA follows: TGCGCCAGCAGCTTCTCCTTAGCGACCAATGAGCAGTTCTTC. Full variable domain (outside the CDR3, taken from reference TRBV5-1 and TRBJ2-1): KAGVTQTPRYLIKTRGQQVTLSCSPISGHRSVSWYQQTPGQGLQFLFEYFSETQRNKGNFPGRFSGRQFSNSRSEMNVSTLELGDSALYLCASSFSLATNEQFFGPGTRLTVL.

This clone appeared a single time. The chain couples TRBV3-1 (or the pseudogene TRBV3-2) to TRBJ2-1, with 8 bases matching TRBD2. The V segment lost 1 base and the J segment 6 bases; nucleotides outside the gene matches: 8. CDR1 LGHDT and CDR2 YNNKEL come from the germline V gene (reference sequence). This CDR3 region has 16 residues. The CDR3: CASSQGPLAGANEQFF. In DNA, the CDR3 is TGTGCCAGCAGCCAAGGCCCTCTAGCGGGCGCCAATGAGCAGTTCTTC.

This clone was picked up one time. V gene TRBV6-6 combines with J gene TRBJ1-2; 7 bases fit TRBD1. With V trimmed by 8 bases and J by 5 bases, 8 bases remained unmatched. Per germline, CDR1 MNHNY and CDR2 SVGAGI (reference sequence). The CDR3 is made up of 13 amino acids. CDR3 sequence: CASLRDSAYGYTF. The CDR3 DNA reads as TGTGCCAGCCTCCGGGACAGCGCTTATGGCTACACCTTC.